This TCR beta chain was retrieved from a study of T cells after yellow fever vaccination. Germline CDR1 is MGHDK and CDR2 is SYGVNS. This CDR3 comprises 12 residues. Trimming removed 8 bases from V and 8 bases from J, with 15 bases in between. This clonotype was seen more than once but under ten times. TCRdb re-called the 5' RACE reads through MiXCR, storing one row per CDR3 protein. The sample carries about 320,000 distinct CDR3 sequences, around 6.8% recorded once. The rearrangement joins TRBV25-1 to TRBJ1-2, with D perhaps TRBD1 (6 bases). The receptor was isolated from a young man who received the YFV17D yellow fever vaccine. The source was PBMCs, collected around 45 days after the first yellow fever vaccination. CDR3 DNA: TGTGCCAGCCGAACAGGGTCGGCCGGCTACACCTTC. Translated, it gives CASRTGSAGYTF.